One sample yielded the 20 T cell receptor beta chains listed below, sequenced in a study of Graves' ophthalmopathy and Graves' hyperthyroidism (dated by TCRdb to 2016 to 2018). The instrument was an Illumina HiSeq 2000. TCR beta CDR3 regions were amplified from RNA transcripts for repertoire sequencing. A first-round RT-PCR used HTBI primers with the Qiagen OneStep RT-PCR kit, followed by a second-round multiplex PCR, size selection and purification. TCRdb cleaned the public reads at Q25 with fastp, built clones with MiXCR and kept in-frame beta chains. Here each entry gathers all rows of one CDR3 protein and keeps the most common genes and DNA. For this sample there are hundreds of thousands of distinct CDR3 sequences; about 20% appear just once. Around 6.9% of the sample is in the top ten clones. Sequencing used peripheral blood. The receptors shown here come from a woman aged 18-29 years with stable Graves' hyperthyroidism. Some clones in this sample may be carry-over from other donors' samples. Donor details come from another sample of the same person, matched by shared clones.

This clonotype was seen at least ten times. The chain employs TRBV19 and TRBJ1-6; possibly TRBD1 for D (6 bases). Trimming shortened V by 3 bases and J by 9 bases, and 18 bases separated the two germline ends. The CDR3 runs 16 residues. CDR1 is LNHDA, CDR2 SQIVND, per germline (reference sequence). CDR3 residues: CASSISSAGGSSPLHF. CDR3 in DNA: TGTGCCAGTAGTATCTCAAGCGCGGGGGGCAGTTCACCCCTCCACTTT.

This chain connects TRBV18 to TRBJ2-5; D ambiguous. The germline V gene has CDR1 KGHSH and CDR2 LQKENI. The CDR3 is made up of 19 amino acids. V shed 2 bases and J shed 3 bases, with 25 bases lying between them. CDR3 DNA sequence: TGTGCCAGCTCACCATCGGCTGTCCCAAAAAGGAGCGCTGAAGAGACCCAGTACTTC. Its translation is CASSPSAVPKRSAEETQYF.

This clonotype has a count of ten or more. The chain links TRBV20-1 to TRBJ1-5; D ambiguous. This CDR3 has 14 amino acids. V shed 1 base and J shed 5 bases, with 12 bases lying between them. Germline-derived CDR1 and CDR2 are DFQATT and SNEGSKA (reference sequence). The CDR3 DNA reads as TGCAGTGCTAGAGTGGAAAGTTTCGATCAGCCCCAGCATTTT. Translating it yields CSARVESFDQPQHF.

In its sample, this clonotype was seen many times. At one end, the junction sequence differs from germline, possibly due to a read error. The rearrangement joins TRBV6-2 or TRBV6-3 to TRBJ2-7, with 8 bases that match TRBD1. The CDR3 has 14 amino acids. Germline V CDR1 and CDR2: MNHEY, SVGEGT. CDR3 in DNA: TGTGCCAGCAGTGACGACAGGGGCTCCCACGAGCAGTACTTC. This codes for CASSDDRGSHEQYF.

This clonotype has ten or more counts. The CDR3: CASSGSVERTSYEQYF. Here the CDR3 DNA reads TGTGCCAGCAGCGGGTCAGTGGAAAGGACCTCCTACGAGCAGTACTTC. V gene TRBV6-5 combines with J gene TRBJ2-7; D not certain. Trimming removed 6 bases from V and 0 bases from J, with 18 bases in between. Per the germline V gene, CDR1 is MNHEY and CDR2 is SVGAGI. This CDR3 region has 16 residues.

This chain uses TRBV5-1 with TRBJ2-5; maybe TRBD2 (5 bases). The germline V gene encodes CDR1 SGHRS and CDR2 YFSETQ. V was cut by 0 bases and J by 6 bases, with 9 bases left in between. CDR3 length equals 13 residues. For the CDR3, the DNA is TGCGCCAGCAGCTTGGGAGGGTTAAAGACCCAGTACTTC. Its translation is CASSLGGLKTQYF.

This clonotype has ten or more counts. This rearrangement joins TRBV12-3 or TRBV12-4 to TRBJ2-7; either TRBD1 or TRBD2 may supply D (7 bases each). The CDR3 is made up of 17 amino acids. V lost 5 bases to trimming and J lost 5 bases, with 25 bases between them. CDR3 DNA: TGTGCCAGCAGTCCAGGGCGGGGGATTCGCGGGACAGACGAGCAGTACTTC. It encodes CASSPGRGIRGTDEQYF.

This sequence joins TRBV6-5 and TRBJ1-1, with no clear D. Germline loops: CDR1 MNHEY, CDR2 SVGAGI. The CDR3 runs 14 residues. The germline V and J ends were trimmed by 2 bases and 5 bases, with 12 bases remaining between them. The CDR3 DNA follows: TGTGCCAGCAGTTACCGGACCGGTGGAACTGAAGCTTTCTTT. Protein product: CASSYRTGGTEAFF.

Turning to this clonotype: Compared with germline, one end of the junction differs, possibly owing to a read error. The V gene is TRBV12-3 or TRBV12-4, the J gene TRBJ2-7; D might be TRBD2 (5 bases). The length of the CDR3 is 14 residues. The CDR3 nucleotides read TGTGCCAGCAGTCCACTGAGCGGATCCTACGAGCATTACTTC. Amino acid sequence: CASSPLSGSYEHYF.

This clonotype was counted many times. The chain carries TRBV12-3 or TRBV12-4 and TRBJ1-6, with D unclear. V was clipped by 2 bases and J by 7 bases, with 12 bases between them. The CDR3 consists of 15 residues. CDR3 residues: CASSLREVGNSPLHF. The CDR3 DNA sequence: TGTGCCAGCAGTTTAAGGGAGGTGGGAAATTCACCCCTCCACTTT.

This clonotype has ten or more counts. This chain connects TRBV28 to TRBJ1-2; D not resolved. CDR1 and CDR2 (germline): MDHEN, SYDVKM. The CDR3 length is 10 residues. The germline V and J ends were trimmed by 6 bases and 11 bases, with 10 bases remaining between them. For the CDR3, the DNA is TGTGCCAGCAGCAATCCCAGTTACACCTTC. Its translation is CASSNPSYTF.

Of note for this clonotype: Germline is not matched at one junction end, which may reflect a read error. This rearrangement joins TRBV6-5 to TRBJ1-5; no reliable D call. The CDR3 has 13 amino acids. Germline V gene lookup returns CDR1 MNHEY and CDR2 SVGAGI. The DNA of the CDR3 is TGTGCCAGCACCTATCGAGGGAATCATCCCCAGCATTTT. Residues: CASTYRGNHPQHF.

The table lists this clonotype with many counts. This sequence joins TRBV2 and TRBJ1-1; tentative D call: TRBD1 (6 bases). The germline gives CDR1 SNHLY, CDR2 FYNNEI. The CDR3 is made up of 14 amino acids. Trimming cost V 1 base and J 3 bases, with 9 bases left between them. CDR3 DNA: TGTGCCAGCAGTGAAGGGCAGGGGTACACTGAAGCTTTCTTT. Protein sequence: CASSEGQGYTEAFF.

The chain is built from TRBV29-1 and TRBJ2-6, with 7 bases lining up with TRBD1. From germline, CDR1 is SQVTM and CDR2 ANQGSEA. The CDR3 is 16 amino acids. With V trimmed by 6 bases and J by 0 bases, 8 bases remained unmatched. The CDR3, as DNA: TGCAGCGTGCTCCACAGGGGCCCCTCTGGGGCCAACGTCCTGACTTTC. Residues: CSVLHRGPSGANVLTF.

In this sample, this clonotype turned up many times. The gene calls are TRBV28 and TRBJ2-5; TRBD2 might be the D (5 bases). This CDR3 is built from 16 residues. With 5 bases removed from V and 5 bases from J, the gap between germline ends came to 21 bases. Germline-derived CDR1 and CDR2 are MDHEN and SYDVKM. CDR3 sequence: CASSPSGGWAWETQYF. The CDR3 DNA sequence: TGTGCCAGCAGTCCCTCCGGCGGGTGGGCTTGGGAGACCCAGTACTTC.

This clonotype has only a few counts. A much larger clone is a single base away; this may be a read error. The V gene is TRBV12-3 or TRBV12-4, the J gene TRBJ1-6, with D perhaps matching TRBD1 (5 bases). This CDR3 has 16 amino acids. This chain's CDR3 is CANSFIRDRLGSPLHF. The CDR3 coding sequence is TGTGCCAACAGTTTTATCCGGGACCGCTTAGGTTCACCCCTCCACTTT.

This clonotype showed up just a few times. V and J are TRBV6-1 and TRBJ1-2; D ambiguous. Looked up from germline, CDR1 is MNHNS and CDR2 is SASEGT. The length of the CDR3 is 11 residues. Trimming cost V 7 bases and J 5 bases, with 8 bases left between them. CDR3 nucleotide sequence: TGTGCCAGCACTGATCAATATGGCTACACCTTC. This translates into CASTDQYGYTF.

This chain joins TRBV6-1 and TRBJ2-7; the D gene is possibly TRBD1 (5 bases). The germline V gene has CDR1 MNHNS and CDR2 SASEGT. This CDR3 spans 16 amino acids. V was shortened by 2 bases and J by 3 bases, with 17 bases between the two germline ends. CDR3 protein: CASSERVGTGIYEQYF. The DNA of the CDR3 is TGTGCCAGCAGTGAACGTGTAGGAACAGGAATCTACGAGCAGTACTTC.

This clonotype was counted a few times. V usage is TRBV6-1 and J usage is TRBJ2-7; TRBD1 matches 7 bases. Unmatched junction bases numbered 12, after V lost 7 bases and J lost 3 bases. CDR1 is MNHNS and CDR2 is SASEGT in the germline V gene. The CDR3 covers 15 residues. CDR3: CASTSGGQMNYEQYF. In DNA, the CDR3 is TGTGCCAGCACCTCAGGGGGACAGATGAACTACGAGCAGTACTTC.

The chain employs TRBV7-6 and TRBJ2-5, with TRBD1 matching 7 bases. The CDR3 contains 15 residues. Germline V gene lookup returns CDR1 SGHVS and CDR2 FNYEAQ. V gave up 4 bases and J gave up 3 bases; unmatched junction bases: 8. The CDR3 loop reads CASSYYRDSKETQYF. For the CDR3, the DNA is TGTGCCAGCAGCTACTACCGGGACAGTAAAGAGACCCAGTACTTC.